This T cell receptor beta chain was observed in a study of Graves' ophthalmopathy and Graves' hyperthyroidism. Study background: The blood sample was drawn at first diagnosis and before any treatment.

Amplified TCR beta CDR3 regions were obtained using RNA transcripts as template. After a first-round RT-PCR with HTBI primers, a second-round multiplex PCR was run. TCRdb processed the multiplex PCR reads anew with MiXCR; each CDR3 protein has one entry. Among about 220,000 distinct CDR3 sequences listed, about 22% were seen once. General study points: Blood repertoires reportedly contained most expanded thyroid clonotypes above 0.001 frequency. Researchers report that a 13-signature model separated ophthalmopathy from stable hyperthyroidism, posting around 90% sensitivity and about 80% specificity.

This clonotype was counted many times. Its antigen is still unknown. CDR1 is SQVTM, CDR2 ANQGSEA, per germline. V lost 4 bases and J lost 4; bases outside the gene matches: 10. This CDR3 spans 15 amino acids. Sequencing was carried out using peripheral blood. This chain joins TRBV29-1 and TRBJ2-5, with 9 nucleotides matching TRBD1. The sequence came from a woman aged 50 to 60 with Graves' ophthalmopathy. The DNA for the CDR3 is TGCAGCGTTGTCCCGGACTGGACAGGGGTAGAGACCCAGTACTTC. Residues: CSVVPDWTGVETQYF.